These T cell receptor beta chains were read from a single sample in a study of blood T cell repertoires in COVID-19. Some clones are missing from TCRdb's copy, which holds only in-frame ones; the method was immunoSEQ multiplex PCR. The repertoire includes a few hundred thousand clones, nearly 90% of them detected once, and around 0.78% sits in the top ten. Sequenced input: peripheral blood. The receptors come from a woman aged 25 to 39 with acute or convalescent COVID-19. CDR3s include the opening cysteine and the closing phenylalanine or tryptophan. D genes are given only for firm matches. Only part of the rows carry a size: once, few, many, or a class if the clone is expanded.

DNA | CDR3 | D | J | size | V
TGCGCCAGCAGTCAACGACAGGGTATATTGGAGACCCAGTACTTC | CASSQRQGILETQYF | TRBD1 | TRBJ2-5 | . | TRBV23-1
TGCGCCAGCAGCTTGGATCCGGGAGGGCCCCGAGATACGCAGTATTTT | CASSLDPGGPRDTQYF | TRBD2 | TRBJ2-3 | . | TRBV5-1
TGTGCCAGCAGCGTTCTTAGTTTGAACACTGAAGCTTTCTTT | CASSVLSLNTEAFF | . | TRBJ1-1 | . | TRBV9
TGTGCCAGCAGCTCAAACAGGGGGAGCGGTAAGGAAAAACTGTTTTTT | CASSSNRGSGKEKLFF | TRBD1 | TRBJ1-4 | . | TRBV13
TGTGCCAGCGACAGGGAGTTTTTCAGCACAGATACGCAGTATTTT | CASDREFFSTDTQYF | TRBD1 | TRBJ2-3 | . | TRBV6-5
TGTGCCAGCAGAGTGAGGAACAGCGGACTTAACTATGGCTACACCTTC | CASRVRNSGLNYGYTF | . | TRBJ1-2 | . | TRBV6-4
TGTGCCAGTAGAAGGTCGCAGGCAACTAATGAAAAACTGTTTTTT | CASRRSQATNEKLFF | . | TRBJ1-4 | . | TRBV19
TGCGCCAGCAGTGTGTCCAGGGCAGATACGCAGTATTTT | CASSVSRADTQYF | . | TRBJ2-3 | . | TRBV10-1
TGTGCCAGTAGTCAGACTAGCGGGGCCTACGAGCAGTACTTC | CASSQTSGAYEQYF | TRBD2 | TRBJ2-7 | . | TRBV19
TGTGCCAGCAGCTTGGACAGACGTAATGAAAAACTGTTTTTT | CASSLDRRNEKLFF | . | TRBJ1-4 | . | TRBV5-4
TGTGCCACCAGCAGAGGTGGGACAGCAGACTACGAGCAGTACTTC | CATSRGGTADYEQYF | TRBD1 | TRBJ2-7 | . | TRBV15
TGTGCCAGCAGCTCGGGAGGGGCCCTTAGCAATCAGCCCCAGCATTTT | CASSSGGALSNQPQHF | . | TRBJ1-5 | . | TRBV5-6
TGCGCCAGCAGCCAAGATCTAGTATCCCCTAACTATGGCTACACCTTC | CASSQDLVSPNYGYTF | . | TRBJ1-2 | . | TRBV4-3
TGTGCCAGCAGCCAAGATCGCCAGGGCTTAAGTGGCTACACCTTC | CASSQDRQGLSGYTF | . | TRBJ1-2 | . | TRBV14
TGTGCCAGCAGCGGGGGTGGTACGGGAAGGGTTGGTGAGCAGTTCTTC | CASSGGGTGRVGEQFF | . | TRBJ2-1 | . | TRBV9
TGTGCTAGTGGTCCAGCGGGAGGAGGGTCTCATGAGCAGTACTTC | CASGPAGGGSHEQYF | TRBD2 | TRBJ2-7 | . | TRBV12-5
TGTGCCAGCAGCCTAGACAGCCCTGGGGCCAACGTCCTGACTTTC | CASSLDSPGANVLTF | . | TRBJ2-6 | . | TRBV9
TGCGCCAGCAGCCCACGATTTATACTAGCGGGAGGGGAAGAGACCCAGTACTTC | CASSPRFILAGGEETQYF | TRBD2 | TRBJ2-5 | . | TRBV5-1
TGTGCCAGTAGGACAGGGGGCTCAACTAATGAAAAACTGTTTTTT | CASRTGGSTNEKLFF | TRBD1 | TRBJ1-4 | . | TRBV19
TGCGCCAGCAGCTTGTTTCCAGGGGGCGGCGGGGAGCTGTTTTTT | CASSLFPGGGGELFF | TRBD1 | TRBJ2-2 | . | TRBV5-1
TGCGCCAGCAGCCAAGAATCCCGAGGGAGTGGAAACACCATATATTTT | CASSQESRGSGNTIYF | . | TRBJ1-3 | few | TRBV4-1
TGTGCCAGCAGCGCAGACACGCTAGCGGGACTGGAGACCCAGTACTTC | CASSADTLAGLETQYF | TRBD2 | TRBJ2-5 | . | TRBV9
TGTGCCACCAGTGGGACAGGGGCCAGAGATACGCAGTATTTT | CATSGTGARDTQYF | TRBD1 | TRBJ2-3 | . | TRBV15
TGTGCCATCGGCCGGGACTCCTCCTACAATGAGCAGTTCTTC | CAIGRDSSYNEQFF | . | TRBJ2-1 | . | TRBV10-3